This T cell receptor beta chain was captured by sequencing in a study of blood T cell repertoires in COVID-19. Study in general: Samples taken during acute and convalescent COVID-19 were collected in the United States, Italy and Spain. T cells, B-cell-depleted T cells, or PBMCs supplied cDNA or gDNA.

Original data processing: Nucleated cell number was recorded as an estimate derived from reference gene primer amplification. The repertoire was sequenced with immunoSEQ multiplex PCR; TCRdb's copy has only in-frame clones and lacks some. V, J and clone size were drawn from that table, and D and trimming were deduced from the DNA. The sample includes 200,000 to 250,000 clones, roughly four fifths seen only once; the top ten take roughly 7%. Germline loops: CDR1 MDHEN, CDR2 SYDVKM. Trimming removed 6 bases from V and 4 bases from J, with 18 bases in between. The CDR3 is 15 residues long. Seattle enrolled patients during active infection and tracked them longitudinally.

The chain joins TRBV28 to TRBJ1-2; D is perhaps TRBD1 (6 bases). Sequences were obtained from peripheral blood. The receptor comes from a woman over 75 with COVID-19, enrolled during active disease. CDR3 amino acids: CASSTIRGIAYGYTF. The CDR3 DNA is TGTGCCAGCAGCACTATCAGGGGTATCGCCTATGGCTACACCTTC.